A single T cell receptor (beta chain) is shown here with its context. The data were obtained in a study of blood T cell repertoires in COVID-19. In the study overall: The origin of the acute and convalescent COVID-19 samples was the United States, Italy and Spain. PBMCs, B-cell-depleted T cells, or T cells provided the cDNA or gDNA that made up the material.

Germline CDR1 reads SGHDT; CDR2 reads YYEEEE. Trimming removed 3 bases from V and 2 bases from J, with 11 bases in between. The CDR3 spans 14 residues. The authors' processing: Counts of nucleated cells, estimated from reference gene primer amplification, were obtained. Method: immunoSEQ multiplex PCR; TCRdb's copy keeps in-frame clones and lacks some. V and J calls and clone size are as listed in that table; D and trimming were resolved from the DNA. The repertoire holds roughly 340,000 clones, with about 93% as singletons. This chain links TRBV5-6 with TRBJ2-5; D is perhaps TRBD1 (6 bases). The sequence was collected from a woman between 18 and 30 years old who had recovered from COVID-19. The sample was peripheral blood. This chain's CDR3 is CASSYKGGQETQYF. The CDR3 region has the DNA TGTGCCAGCAGCTACAAAGGGGGACAAGAGACCCAGTACTTC.